Each of the 20 T cell receptor beta chains below was sequenced from the same sample in a study of shared T cell receptors in the human thymus. TCRdb's table, derived via immunoSEQ multiplex PCR, lists solely in-frame clones and lacks some. The data contain around 67,000 clones, about 95% of them singletons. The sample comprised thymocytes. Source of these receptors: a human donor.

The CDR3 loop reads CASSPVRDYQPQHF. For the CDR3, the DNA is TGTGCCAGCTCACCAGTCAGGGATTATCAGCCCCAGCATTTT. The V call is TRBV18, the J call TRBJ1-5; a weak D match, TRBD1 (5 bases). Trimming cost V 2 bases and J 5 bases, with 10 bases left between them. Per germline, CDR1 KGHSH and CDR2 LQKENI. This CDR3 is built from 14 residues.

This chain links TRBV7-2 with TRBJ2-7, with 9 bases that match TRBD2. There are 15 residues in the CDR3. J was trimmed by 0 bases and V by 5 bases; bases with no gene match: 5. Germline V lookup: CDR1 SGHTA, CDR2 FQGNSA. CDR3 sequence: CASSAGTSISYEQYF. In DNA, the CDR3 is TGTGCCAGCAGCGCCGGGACTAGCATCTCCTACGAGCAGTACTTC.

The genes are TRBV6-6 and TRBJ1-6, with 8 positions matching TRBD1. Germline-derived CDR1 and CDR2 are MNHNY and SVGAGI (reference sequence). The J segment lost 5 bases and the V segment lost 4 bases, leaving 7 bases of the junction unmatched. The CDR3 covers 16 residues. The CDR3 sequence: CASSFPQGEDNSPLHF. Written as DNA, the CDR3 is TGTGCCAGCAGTTTCCCACAGGGGGAGGATAATTCACCCCTCCACTTT.

The chain recombines TRBV10-3 with TRBJ2-2, with 11 bases aligning to TRBD1. From germline, CDR1 is ENHRY and CDR2 SYGVKD. The CDR3 has 16 residues. J was trimmed by 5 bases and V by 6 bases; bases with no gene match: 8. This CDR3 is CAIRGRTGGRTGELFF. In nucleotides, the CDR3 is TGTGCCATCAGGGGTCGGACAGGGGGCCGGACCGGGGAGCTGTTTTTT.

J is TRBJ2-4 and V is TRBV11-2, with 14 bases identical to TRBD2. V lost 5 bases to trimming and J lost 6 bases; unmatched junction nucleotides: 15. The germline V gene encodes CDR1 SGHAT and CDR2 FQNNGV. The CDR3 runs to 19 residues. In DNA form, the CDR3 reads TGTGCCAGCAGCCACGGGGACCGACTAGCGGGGGGGCGCACAAACATTCAGTACTTC. Protein: CASSHGDRLAGGRTNIQYF.

This clone was seen a single time. The CDR3 here is CASSGPGLAGALYEQYF. The DNA of the CDR3 is TGTGCCAGCAGCGGACCGGGACTAGCGGGGGCACTCTACGAGCAGTACTTC. The chain recombines TRBV5-4 with TRBJ2-7, with TRBD2 matching 14 bases. The CDR3 has 17 residues. Germline lookup yields CDR1 SGHNT and CDR2 YYREEE (reference sequence). The V and J ends lost 4 bases and 3 bases, in that order; junction bases with no gene match: 9.

This clone was seen only once. This sequence joins TRBV4-3 and TRBJ1-2; 9 positions agree with TRBD1. This CDR3 is built from 15 residues. Per germline, CDR1 LGHNA and CDR2 YSLEER. The J segment lost 4 bases and the V segment lost 3 bases, leaving 6 bases of the junction unmatched. The CDR3 loop reads CASSHRDRDFYGYTF. The CDR3 nucleotides read TGCGCCAGCAGCCATAGGGACAGGGATTTCTATGGCTACACCTTC.

The CDR3 spells CASTSLAVTPDLLRTQYF. The CDR3 DNA reads TGTGCCAGCACCTCCTTAGCGGTGACTCCCGATCTACTACGTACGCAGTATTTT. This sequence joins TRBV28 and TRBJ2-3; possible D gene TRBD2, 6 bases. Germline lookup yields CDR1 MDHEN and CDR2 SYDVKM. This CDR3 spans 18 amino acids. With 7 bases removed from V and 8 bases from J, the gap between germline ends came to 31 bases.

This clone was seen once. The chain has TRBV5-1 and TRBJ2-7; perhaps TRBD1 as D (7 bases). Germline CDR1 is SGHRS and CDR2 is YFSETQ. V lost 4 bases, J lost 3 bases, and 11 bases lay in between. The CDR3 is made up of 13 amino acids. CDR3 sequence (DNA): TGCGCCAGCAGCGCGGGACAGATCTACGAGCAGTACTTC. Its translation is CASSAGQIYEQYF.

The V call is TRBV25-1, the J call TRBJ2-7; TRBD1 aligns across 8 bases. The V gene end was trimmed by 4 bases and the J gene end by 4 bases; junction bases not matched to a gene: 9. The CDR3 runs 15 residues. Per germline, CDR1 MGHDK and CDR2 SYGVNS. CDR3 sequence reads: CASSGSSRDRYEQYF. DNA of the CDR3: TGTGCCAGCAGTGGGTCGTCCCGGGACAGGTACGAGCAGTACTTC.

Here the CDR3 DNA reads TGTGCCAGCAGCGGACAGGGGGCGGGCGGCTACACCTTC. It specifies CASSGQGAGGYTF. V usage is TRBV9 and J usage is TRBJ1-2, with 10 bases aligning to TRBD1. This CDR3 comprises 13 residues. The germline gives CDR1 SGDLS, CDR2 YYNGEE. The V and J ends lost 3 bases and 8 bases, in that order; junction bases with no gene match: 4.

This chain joins TRBV28 and TRBJ1-6; 8 nucleotides match TRBD1. The CDR3 runs to 18 residues. J lost 0 bases, V lost 2 bases, and 6 bases had no gene match. Germline CDR1 is MDHEN and CDR2 is SYDVKM. CDR3 residues: CASSLRQGIGSYNSPLHF. The CDR3 DNA sequence: TGTGCCAGCAGTTTACGACAGGGGATCGGCTCCTATAATTCACCCCTCCACTTT.

The V call is TRBV19, the J call TRBJ1-5; weak D call: TRBD1 (5 bases). The length of the CDR3 is 17 residues. V lost 5 bases and J lost 0, with 17 bases in between. The germline CDR1 and CDR2 sequences are LNHDA and SQIVND (reference sequence). In DNA form, the CDR3 reads TGTGCCAGTAGTGTGGGACCTAAAGTCGATAGCAATCAGCCCCAGCATTTT. Translating gives CASSVGPKVDSNQPQHF.

This sequence joins TRBV4-3 and TRBJ2-6, with TRBD1 matching 7 bases. CDR1 is LGHNA, CDR2 YSLEER, per germline. J lost 1 base, V lost 2 bases, and 11 bases had no gene match. CDR3 length: 19 amino acids. CDR3 loop: CASSQWVGQGVSGANVLTF. In nucleotides, the CDR3 is TGCGCCAGCAGCCAATGGGTGGGGCAGGGGGTATCTGGGGCCAACGTCCTGACTTTC.

This chain joins TRBV30 and TRBJ2-7; 8 positions agree with TRBD1. Per germline, CDR1 GTSNPN and CDR2 SVGIG (reference sequence). This CDR3 has 13 amino acids. Trimming at V came to 3 bases and at J to 3 bases, leaving 4 bases not matched to a gene. The CDR3 loop reads CAWSGQGDYEQYF. Written as DNA, the CDR3 is TGTGCCTGGAGCGGACAGGGTGACTACGAGCAGTACTTC.

This clone was recorded only once. The V and J genes are TRBV6-6 and TRBJ2-6; D not certain. The V and J ends lost 6 bases and 0 bases respectively, with 12 bases between them. The CDR3 has 16 residues. Germline CDR1 MNHNY, CDR2 SVGAGI (reference sequence). The CDR3 coding sequence is TGTGCCAGCAGCCCCGACCCTAGCTCTGGGGCCAACGTCCTGACTTTC. Encoded protein: CASSPDPSSGANVLTF.

The chain employs TRBV28 and TRBJ2-3; D is unresolved. CDR3 size: 17 residues. Germline V gene sequence: CDR1 MDHEN, CDR2 SYDVKM. V was clipped by 1 base and J by 2 bases, with 16 bases between them. CDR3 residues: CASSLFSRQAHTDTQYF. The CDR3 bases are TGTGCCAGCAGTTTATTTTCCCGCCAAGCCCACACAGATACGCAGTATTTT.

This chain connects TRBV9 to TRBJ1-1; no definite D call. CDR3 length equals 15 residues. The V end lost 0 bases, the J end lost 0 bases, and 9 bases lay between the germline ends. The V gene's germline CDR1 is SGDLS and CDR2 YYNGEE. The CDR3 sequence is CASSVEWGMNTEAFF. In nucleotides, the CDR3 is TGTGCCAGCAGCGTAGAGTGGGGAATGAACACTGAAGCTTTCTTT.

This clone has only one observation. The rearrangement uses TRBV19 and TRBJ1-5; D is unresolved. The germline CDR1 and CDR2 sequences are LNHDA and SQIVND (reference sequence). The V end was cut by 0 bases, the J end by 4 bases, with 4 bases between. This CDR3 is 13 amino acids long. The CDR3 is CASSIEANQPQHF. The CDR3 DNA sequence: TGTGCCAGTAGTATAGAAGCAAATCAGCCCCAGCATTTT.

The chain is built from TRBV7-3 and TRBJ2-2; possibly TRBD2 for D (6 bases). Germline V gene sequence: CDR1 SGHTA, CDR2 FQGTGA. CDR3 length: 18 amino acids. V lost 5 bases to trimming and J lost 5 bases, with 24 bases between them. The CDR3 protein is CASSPSGTLEGGTGELFF. In DNA form, the CDR3 reads TGTGCCAGCAGCCCCTCAGGGACCCTTGAGGGAGGAACCGGGGAGCTGTTTTTT.